The 22 T cell receptor beta chains below come from one sample, sequenced in a study of blood T cell repertoires in COVID-19. The data were produced by immunoSEQ multiplex PCR, yet TCRdb's version contains in-frame clones alone and is incomplete. Altogether 30,000 to 50,000 clones are present, around 77% being singletons, with the ten largest covering 30% to 40%. Sequencing was performed on peripheral blood. These receptors were collected from a man older than 75 with active or convalescent COVID-19.

This chain uses TRBV7-3 with TRBJ2-1; tentative D call: TRBD1 (6 bases). V lost 6 bases to trimming and J lost 6 bases, with 12 bases between them. The CDR3 is 13 residues long. In germline, CDR1 is SGHTA, CDR2 FQGTGA. The CDR3 DNA reads as TGTGCCAGCAGGTCGGGACAAGGCAATGAGCAGTTCTTC. Protein sequence: CASRSGQGNEQFF.

The chain uses TRBV5-4 and TRBJ2-5; 9 bases map to TRBD1. Trimming removed 0 bases from V and 4 bases from J; junction bases left unmatched: 13. The CDR3 runs 18 residues. Germline V gene lookup returns CDR1 SGHNT and CDR2 YYREEE (reference sequence). CDR3 protein: CASSLAQTGTGLGETQYF. The DNA of the CDR3 is TGTGCCAGCAGCTTGGCCCAGACCGGGACAGGGCTGGGAGAGACCCAGTACTTC.

The chain carries TRBV19 and TRBJ2-3, with a possible D match to TRBD2 (7 bases). The V and J ends lost 6 bases and 2 bases respectively, with 12 bases between them. The CDR3 extends over 14 amino acids. The germline V gene encodes CDR1 LNHDA and CDR2 SQIVND (reference sequence). In DNA, the CDR3 is TGTGCCAGTAGCGGGGGGCTAAACACAGATACGCAGTATTTT. Amino acid sequence: CASSGGLNTDTQYF.

In DNA, the CDR3 is TGTGCCAGCAGTCCCGGACATTCTAATCAGCCCCAGCATTTT. Its translation is CASSPGHSNQPQHF. This rearrangement joins TRBV28 to TRBJ1-5; the D gene is possibly TRBD1 (5 bases). The CDR3 totals 14 residues. V lost 5 bases, J lost 4 bases, and 12 bases lay in between. Germline CDR1 and CDR2: MDHEN and SYDVKM.

The chain has TRBV6-2 or TRBV6-3 and TRBJ1-1; D might be TRBD1 (6 bases). The CDR3 spans 14 residues. With 4 bases removed from V and 5 bases from J, the gap between germline ends came to 14 bases. Germline-derived CDR1 and CDR2 are MNHEY and SVGEGT. CDR3 region: CASSWGGRITEAFF. CDR3 DNA: TGTGCCAGCAGTTGGGGGGGGCGGATTACTGAAGCTTTCTTT.

The CDR3 protein is CASSRIGHLGSPLHF. The CDR3 nucleotides are TGCGCCAGCAGTCGCATTGGACACCTCGGTTCACCCCTCCACTTT. The rearrangement joins TRBV23-1 to TRBJ1-6, with a possible D match to TRBD1 (5 bases). TRBV23-1 is filed as an ORF, its function uncertain. Trimming pared 4 bases from V and 9 bases from J, leaving 16 bases between. The CDR3 loop spans 15 amino acids.

The rearrangement links TRBV6-6 to TRBJ2-7; 9 bases agree with TRBD1. The CDR3 runs 16 residues. Trimming at V came to 0 bases and at J to 4 bases, leaving 7 bases not matched to a gene. CDR1 is MNHNY and CDR2 is SVGAGI in the germline V gene (reference sequence). CDR3 in amino acids: CASSYSRDRALYEQYF. The CDR3 bases are TGTGCCAGCAGTTACTCGCGGGACAGGGCTTTGTACGAGCAGTACTTC.

This clone was found a few times. V is TRBV27 and J is TRBJ1-5, with TRBD1 as a possible D gene (5 bases). Germline values: CDR1 MNHEY, CDR2 SMNVEV (reference sequence). This CDR3 spans 14 amino acids. Trimming removed 6 bases from V and 6 bases from J, with 15 bases in between. The CDR3 DNA sequence: TGTGCCAGCAGAGTAGTGGGAGGGGTTCAGCCCCAGCATTTT. Protein: CASRVVGGVQPQHF.

This chain joins TRBV5-1 and TRBJ1-5; TRBD1 might be the D (5 bases). Germline V gene data show CDR1 as SGHRS and CDR2 as YFSETQ. V lost 4 bases and J 2 bases, leaving 7 bases between the germline ends. This CDR3 comprises 13 residues. CDR3 in amino acids: CASSQGGNQPQHF. The CDR3 DNA is TGCGCCAGCAGCCAGGGCGGCAATCAGCCCCAGCATTTT. Full variable domain (rest looked up from reference TRBV5-1 and TRBJ1-5): KAGVTQTPRYLIKTRGQQVTLSCSPISGHRSVSWYQQTPGQGLQFLFEYFSETQRNKGNFPGRFSGRQFSNSRSEMNVSTLELGDSALYLCASSQGGNQPQHFGDGTRLSIL.

The chain joins TRBV7-9 to TRBJ1-5, with D maybe TRBD1 (5 bases). CDR3 length: 16 amino acids. CDR1 SEHNR and CDR2 FQNEAQ come from the germline V gene (reference sequence). With 5 bases removed from V and 0 bases from J, the gap between germline ends came to 14 bases. The CDR3 reads CASSNRGGDSNQPQHF. The CDR3 bases are TGTGCCAGCAGCAACCGGGGAGGGGATAGCAATCAGCCCCAGCATTTT.

V gene TRBV14 combines with J gene TRBJ2-2, with D perhaps TRBD1 (5 bases). Trimming shortened V by 3 bases and J by 3 bases, and 11 bases separated the two germline ends. The CDR3 is 15 residues long. CDR1 and CDR2 (germline): SGHDN, FVKESK. The CDR3 loop reads CASSQWGADTGELFF. In DNA form, the CDR3 reads TGTGCCAGCAGCCAGTGGGGCGCCGACACCGGGGAGCTGTTTTTT.

The CDR3 loop reads CASSASGREFGGELFF. In DNA, the CDR3 is TGTGCCAGCAGCGCTAGCGGGAGGGAATTTGGCGGGGAGCTGTTTTTT. The genes are TRBV7-9 and TRBJ2-2; the match to TRBD2 covers 12 bases. CDR1 SEHNR and CDR2 FQNEAQ come from the germline V gene (reference sequence). The CDR3 covers 16 residues. Unmatched junction bases numbered 8, after V lost 5 bases and J lost 7 bases.

This clone has only one observation. The genes are TRBV30 and TRBJ1-1, with D possibly matching TRBD1 (5 bases). With 1 base removed from V and 1 base from J, the gap between germline ends came to 10 bases. Germline CDR1 and CDR2: GTSNPN and SVGIG (reference sequence). The CDR3 length is 14 residues. The CDR3 DNA sequence: TGTGCCTGGAGTGGCAGGGTATCGAACACTGAAGCTTTCTTT. It encodes CAWSGRVSNTEAFF.

This clone was seen a few times. The chain has TRBV3-1 (or the pseudogene TRBV3-2) and TRBJ1-6; 10 bases are shared with TRBD1. V lost 4 bases to trimming and J lost 10 bases; unmatched junction nucleotides: 4. The germline gives CDR1 LGHDT, CDR2 YNNKEL (reference sequence). This CDR3 contains 14 residues. The CDR3 is CASSPGTGESPLHF. The CDR3, as DNA: TGTGCCAGCAGCCCAGGGACAGGGGAATCACCCCTCCACTTT.

This rearrangement joins TRBV7-2 to TRBJ2-1; 12 nucleotides line up with TRBD2. The J segment lost 5 bases and the V segment lost 5 bases, leaving 7 bases of the junction unmatched. CDR3 length: 16 amino acids. Germline-derived CDR1 and CDR2 are SGHTA and FQGNSA. CDR3 protein: CASSRTWTSGNNEQFF. The DNA for the CDR3 is TGTGCCAGCAGCCGCACTTGGACTAGCGGGAACAATGAGCAGTTCTTC.

The chain couples TRBV27 to TRBJ2-5, with D possibly TRBD2 on 7 matching bases. The V and J ends lost 6 bases and 9 bases respectively, with 23 bases between them. This CDR3 spans 15 amino acids. Germline V lookup: CDR1 MNHEY, CDR2 SMNVEV (reference sequence). The CDR3 nucleotides are TGTGCCAGCAGCACCCGCGGGGGCACCGGTCGGGCCCAGTACTTC. It yields the protein CASSTRGGTGRAQYF.

V and J are TRBV28 and TRBJ2-2; the match to TRBD2 covers 12 bases. Trimming took 2 bases from V and 5 from J; bases not matched to a gene: 9. Germline CDR1 reads MDHEN; CDR2 reads SYDVKM. The CDR3 has 18 residues. The CDR3 region has the DNA TGTGCCAGCAGTTTAAGGGCAGGACTAGCGGGAAGAACCGGGGAGCTGTTTTTT. This gives the protein CASSLRAGLAGRTGELFF.

The chain joins TRBV6-5 to TRBJ2-1; no firm D call. The CDR3 has 14 amino acids. Germline lookup yields CDR1 MNHEY and CDR2 SVGAGI. Trimming cost V 7 bases and J 0 bases, with 10 bases left between them. DNA of the CDR3: TGTGCCAGCAACTATCTGAGCTCCTACAATGAGCAGTTCTTC. Residues: CASNYLSSYNEQFF.

The V gene is TRBV23-1, the J gene TRBJ1-1, with 9 bases identical to TRBD1. TRBV23-1 is an ORF for which the function is uncertain. CDR3 length: 14 residues. Losses at the gene ends were 4 bases for V and 1 base for J; bases not matched to a gene: 1. The DNA for the CDR3 is TGCGCCAGCAGTCCGGGACAGGGGAACACTGAAGCTTTCTTT. Its protein is CASSPGQGNTEAFF.

The chain is built from TRBV6-5 and TRBJ1-2; weak D call: TRBD1 (5 bases). This CDR3 is built from 13 residues. The V and J ends lost 6 bases and 3 bases respectively, with 11 bases between them. The germline CDR1 and CDR2 sequences are MNHEY and SVGAGI. The CDR3 DNA reads as TGTGCCAGCAGCTCCCCGGGGGACTATGGCTACACCTTC. It specifies CASSSPGDYGYTF.

This chain connects TRBV13 to TRBJ2-3, with D perhaps matching TRBD2 (5 bases). The V end was cut by 3 bases, the J end by 0 bases, with 13 bases between. The CDR3 runs 16 residues. CDR1 and CDR2 from the germline V gene are PRHDT and FYEKMQ (reference sequence). The CDR3 reads CASSFFSGRSTDTQYF. In nucleotides, the CDR3 is TGTGCCAGCAGCTTTTTTTCGGGAAGGAGCACAGATACGCAGTATTTT.

The rearrangement links TRBV6-2 or TRBV6-3 to TRBJ1-1; the D gene is possibly TRBD1 (5 bases). The CDR3 length is 17 residues. Trimming shortened V by 4 bases and J by 1 base, and 19 bases separated the two germline ends. The germline gives CDR1 MNHEY, CDR2 SVGEGT. CDR3 residues: CASSWGLRIHSNTEAFF. CDR3 sequence (DNA): TGTGCCAGCAGTTGGGGACTGCGGATTCACTCGAACACTGAAGCTTTCTTT.